This T cell receptor (beta chain) emerged from a study of blood T cell repertoires in COVID-19. Background on the study: The study drew acute and convalescent COVID-19 samples from the United States, Italy and Spain. PBMCs, B-cell-depleted T cells, or T cells were the source of the cDNA or gDNA that made up the material.

Germline V gene data show CDR1 as SGHDN and CDR2 as FVKESK. V shed 6 bases, J shed 2 bases, and the junction held 8 bases outside the gene matches. The CDR3 is 15 residues long. Produced via immunoSEQ multiplex PCR; TCRdb's table is partial and in-frame only. The data show 250,000 to 300,000 clones, 83% seen once. Sequenced material: peripheral blood. The rearrangement joins TRBV14 to TRBJ2-3, with 7 bases lining up with TRBD2. The sequence came from a man older than 75 with acute or convalescent COVID-19. The CDR3 DNA sequence: TGTGCCAGCAGTCCAGCGGGACTACTCACAGATACGCAGTATTTT. This sequence encodes CASSPAGLLTDTQYF.